The 5 T cell receptor beta chains reported below all come from one sample, sequenced in a study of blood T cell repertoires in COVID-19. This table comes from immunoSEQ multiplex PCR, and its TCRdb copy is limited to in-frame clones, with some not included. The sample has tens of thousands of clones, 88% seen once; the top ten hold around 20%. The sequencing sample was made of peripheral blood. These receptors were collected from a human donor in a cohort sampled during active COVID-19.

The chain is built from TRBV9 and TRBJ2-3; TRBD1 is a possible D gene (6 bases). CDR1 and CDR2 (germline): SGDLS, YYNGEE. V lost 3 bases, J lost 3 bases, and 14 bases lay in between. This CDR3 is 15 amino acids long. The CDR3 protein is CASSALSTGTDTQYF. The CDR3, as DNA: TGTGCCAGCAGCGCCCTCTCTACAGGGACAGATACGCAGTATTTT.

This clone was observed a single time. The chain is built from TRBV7-9 and TRBJ1-2; possible D gene TRBD1, 5 bases. Trimming took 5 bases from V and 4 from J, leaving 8 bases between them. There are 12 residues in the CDR3. Germline V CDR1 and CDR2: SEHNR, FQNEAQ (reference sequence). The CDR3 here is CASSHDSYGYTF. The CDR3 DNA is TGTGCCAGCAGCCATGACAGCTATGGCTACACCTTC.

The gene calls are TRBV4-1 and TRBJ2-7; tentatively, D is TRBD1 (5 bases). Trimming left V 3 bases short and J 5 bases short, with 11 bases between. CDR1 and CDR2 from the germline V gene are MGHRA and YSYEKL. The CDR3 has 13 residues. The CDR3 DNA sequence: TGCGCCAGCAGCCAGGCGCAGGGCCACGAGCAGTACTTC. Protein product: CASSQAQGHEQYF.

This chain joins TRBV28 and TRBJ1-2; 8 bases fit TRBD1. There are 13 residues in the CDR3. V shed 7 bases and J 8 bases; nucleotides not matched to a gene: 9. CDR1 is MDHEN, CDR2 SYDVKM, per germline. In DNA, the CDR3 is TGTGCCAGCACCCAGGGGGCCCTACGGGGCTACACCTTC. Translating gives CASTQGALRGYTF.

The genes are TRBV4-1 and TRBJ2-2, with D possibly matching TRBD1 (6 bases). The CDR3 has 17 amino acids. V was trimmed by 2 bases and J by 2 bases, leaving 15 bases between them. CDR1 is MGHRA, CDR2 YSYEKL, per germline. The CDR3 sequence is CASSQHPGTSNTGELFF. Written as DNA, the CDR3 is TGCGCCAGCAGCCAACATCCCGGGACATCTAACACCGGGGAGCTGTTTTTT.